The 9 T cell receptor beta chains presented below share a single source sample, sequenced in a study of blood T cell repertoires in COVID-19. Only in-frame clones appear in the TCRdb table, and some are missing; sequencing was by immunoSEQ multiplex PCR. The top ten hold 5% to 7% of the sample, which has roughly 200,000 clones, about 84% seen once. The sequenced sample was PBMCs or T cells enriched from blood (not recorded which). The receptors originated from a man aged 35 to 55 with acute COVID-19.

V is TRBV11-2 and J is TRBJ2-2; 9 positions agree with TRBD1. This CDR3 is built from 14 residues. V lost 5 bases to trimming and J lost 4 bases; unmatched junction nucleotides: 2. The germline gives CDR1 SGHAT, CDR2 FQNNGV. The CDR3 here is CASSQTGGTGELFF. In DNA form, the CDR3 reads TGTGCCAGCAGCCAGACAGGGGGCACCGGGGAGCTGTTTTTT.

This chain links TRBV5-1 with TRBJ2-3, with TRBD1 matching 7 bases. Per the germline V gene, CDR1 is SGHRS and CDR2 is YFSETQ. This CDR3 spans 15 amino acids. J lost 3 bases, V lost 1 base, and 5 bases had no gene match. Here the CDR3 DNA reads TGCGCCAGCAGCTTGACAGGGGTTATGACAGATACGCAGTATTTT. This encodes CASSLTGVMTDTQYF.

V is TRBV11-2 and J is TRBJ2-2; 13 nucleotides align to TRBD2. The CDR3 is made up of 17 amino acids. CDR1 is SGHAT and CDR2 is FQNNGV in the germline V gene. V dropped 4 bases and J dropped 11; count of bases not matched to a gene: 13. CDR3 residues: CASSSAGLAGAREELFF. The CDR3 nucleotides read TGTGCCAGCAGCTCAGCTGGACTAGCGGGAGCTCGGGAAGAGCTGTTTTTT.

This clone was counted a single time. The chain couples TRBV7-9 to TRBJ2-7, with TRBD1 matching 7 bases. The V and J ends lost 5 bases and 3 bases, in that order; junction bases with no gene match: 4. The CDR3 has 13 residues. CDR1 is SEHNR and CDR2 is FQNEAQ in the germline V gene (reference sequence). The CDR3 DNA reads TGTGCCAGCAGCCCCGGGACAGTCTACGAGCAGTACTTC. Protein product: CASSPGTVYEQYF.

This clone was detected a few times. V usage is TRBV5-1 and J usage is TRBJ2-2, with D hard to call. Trimming pared 4 bases from V and 2 bases from J, leaving 18 bases between. Germline V gene data show CDR1 as SGHRS and CDR2 as YFSETQ. The CDR3 is 17 amino acids. CDR3 protein: CASSGGPAGSNTGELFF. For the CDR3, the DNA is TGCGCCAGCAGCGGTGGGCCCGCAGGCAGCAACACCGGGGAGCTGTTTTTT.

The rearrangement uses TRBV5-1 and TRBJ2-7; 8 nucleotides match TRBD1. Germline values: CDR1 SGHRS, CDR2 YFSETQ. V was clipped by 3 bases and J by 2 bases; unmatched bases: 4. The CDR3 totals 14 residues. DNA of the CDR3: TGCGCCAGCAGCTCGACAGGGGAGGCCTACGAGCAGTACTTC. Amino acid sequence: CASSSTGEAYEQYF.

V usage is TRBV18 and J usage is TRBJ1-3; 9 bases fit TRBD1. This CDR3 comprises 16 residues. With V trimmed by 3 bases and J by 6 bases, 9 bases remained unmatched. CDR1 is KGHSH, CDR2 LQKENI, per germline. The CDR3 spells CASSPRQGESANTIYF. The DNA for the CDR3 is TGTGCCAGCTCACCCAGACAGGGGGAATCGGCAAACACCATATATTTT.

The rearrangement uses TRBV28 and TRBJ2-3, with TRBD2 identical over 9 bases. The germline V gene has CDR1 MDHEN and CDR2 SYDVKM. The CDR3 loop spans 15 amino acids. The junction had 3 bases not matched to a gene; V was cut back by 1 base and J by 4 bases. This CDR3 reads CASSLFAGGADTQYF. The CDR3 region has the DNA TGTGCCAGCAGTTTATTTGCGGGAGGGGCAGATACGCAGTATTTT.

The chain employs TRBV11-2 and TRBJ2-1; weak D call: TRBD2 (6 bases). The CDR3 extends over 14 amino acids. V gave up 0 bases and J gave up 7 bases, with 10 bases separating them. Germline values: CDR1 SGHAT, CDR2 FQNNGV. The DNA for the CDR3 is TGTGCCAGCAGCTTAGATCTAGCGTTAAATGAGCAGTTCTTC. It codes for CASSLDLALNEQFF.